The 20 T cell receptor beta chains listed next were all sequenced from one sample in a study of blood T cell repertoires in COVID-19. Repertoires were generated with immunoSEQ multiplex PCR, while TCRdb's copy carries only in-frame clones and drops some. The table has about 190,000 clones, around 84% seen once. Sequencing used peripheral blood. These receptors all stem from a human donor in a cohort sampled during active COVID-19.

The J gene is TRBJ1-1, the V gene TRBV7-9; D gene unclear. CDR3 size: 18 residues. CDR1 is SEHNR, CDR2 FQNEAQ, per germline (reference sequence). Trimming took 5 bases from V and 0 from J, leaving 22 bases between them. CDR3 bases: TGTGCCAGCAGCCTCCCCCCTCATATTGACTCGATGAACACTGAAGCTTTCTTT. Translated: CASSLPPHIDSMNTEAFF.

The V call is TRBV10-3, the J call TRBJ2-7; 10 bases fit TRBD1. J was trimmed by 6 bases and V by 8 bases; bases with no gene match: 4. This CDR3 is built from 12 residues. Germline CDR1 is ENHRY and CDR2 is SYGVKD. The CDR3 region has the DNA TGTGCCATCCGGGACAGGGGTGGCGAGCAGTACTTC. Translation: CAIRDRGGEQYF.

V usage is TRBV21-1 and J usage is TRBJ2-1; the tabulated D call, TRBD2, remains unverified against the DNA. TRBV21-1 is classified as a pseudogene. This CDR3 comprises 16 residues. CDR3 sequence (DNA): TGTGCCAGCAGCGCCGGGACTAGCGGCTTTTCTCGTGAGCAGTTCTTC. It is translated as CASSAGTSGFSREQFF.

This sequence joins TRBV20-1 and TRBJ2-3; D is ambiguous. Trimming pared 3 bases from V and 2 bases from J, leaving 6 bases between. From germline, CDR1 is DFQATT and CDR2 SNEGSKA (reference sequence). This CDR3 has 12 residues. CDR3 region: CSASRATDTQYF. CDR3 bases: TGCAGTGCTAGTCGCGCCACAGATACGCAGTATTTT.

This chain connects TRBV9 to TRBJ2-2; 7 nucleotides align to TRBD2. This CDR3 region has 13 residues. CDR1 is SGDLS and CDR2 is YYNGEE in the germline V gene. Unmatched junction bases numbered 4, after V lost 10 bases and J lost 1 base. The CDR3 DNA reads TGTGCCGGGGAGGGTCAGAACACCGGGGAGCTGTTTTTT. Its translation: CAGEGQNTGELFF.

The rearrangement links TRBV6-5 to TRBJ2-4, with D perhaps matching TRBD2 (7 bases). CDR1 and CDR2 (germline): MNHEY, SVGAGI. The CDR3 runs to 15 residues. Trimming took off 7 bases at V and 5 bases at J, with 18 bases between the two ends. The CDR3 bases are TGTGCCAGCAAAAGGTCGGGGGGCGGAGAAAACATTCAGTACTTC. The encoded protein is CASKRSGGGENIQYF.

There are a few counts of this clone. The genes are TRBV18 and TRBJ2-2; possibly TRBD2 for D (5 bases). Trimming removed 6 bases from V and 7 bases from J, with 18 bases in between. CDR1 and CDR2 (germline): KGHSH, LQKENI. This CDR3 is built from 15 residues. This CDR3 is CASSRRQGSHGELFF. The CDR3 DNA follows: TGTGCCAGCTCCCGACGTCAAGGGAGTCACGGGGAGCTGTTTTTT.

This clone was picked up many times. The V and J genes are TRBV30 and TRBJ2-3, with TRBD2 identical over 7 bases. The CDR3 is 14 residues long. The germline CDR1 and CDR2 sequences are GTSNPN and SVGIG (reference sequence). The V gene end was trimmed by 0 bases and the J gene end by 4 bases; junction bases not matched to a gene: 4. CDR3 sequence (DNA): TGTGCCTGGAGTGTACGGGGGGATGCAGATACGCAGTATTTT. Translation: CAWSVRGDADTQYF. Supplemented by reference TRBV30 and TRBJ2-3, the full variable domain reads SQTIHQWPATLVQPVGSPLSLECTVEGTSNPNLYWYRQAAGRGLQLLFYSVGIGQISSEVPQNLSASRPQDRQFILSSKKLLLSDSGFYLCAWSVRGDADTQYFGPGTRLTVL.

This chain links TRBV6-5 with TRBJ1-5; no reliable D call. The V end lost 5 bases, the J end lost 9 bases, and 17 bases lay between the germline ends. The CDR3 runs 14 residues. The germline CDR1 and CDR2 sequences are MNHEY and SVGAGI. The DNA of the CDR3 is TGTGCCAGCAGTCCAACCGGGATACGGCGGCCCCAGCATTTT. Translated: CASSPTGIRRPQHF.

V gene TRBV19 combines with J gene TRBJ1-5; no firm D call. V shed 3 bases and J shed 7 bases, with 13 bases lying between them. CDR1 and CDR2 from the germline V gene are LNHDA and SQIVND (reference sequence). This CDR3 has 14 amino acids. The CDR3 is CASSMAGWQQPQHF. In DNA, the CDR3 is TGTGCCAGTAGTATGGCGGGGTGGCAGCAGCCCCAGCATTTT.

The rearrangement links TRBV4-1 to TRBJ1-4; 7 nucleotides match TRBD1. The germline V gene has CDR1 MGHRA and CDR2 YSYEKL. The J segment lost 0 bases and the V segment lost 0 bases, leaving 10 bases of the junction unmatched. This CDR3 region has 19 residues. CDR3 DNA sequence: TGCGCCAGCAGCCAAGATCGGGGCAACAGGGGCTCAACTAATGAAAAACTGTTTTTT. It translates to CASSQDRGNRGSTNEKLFF.

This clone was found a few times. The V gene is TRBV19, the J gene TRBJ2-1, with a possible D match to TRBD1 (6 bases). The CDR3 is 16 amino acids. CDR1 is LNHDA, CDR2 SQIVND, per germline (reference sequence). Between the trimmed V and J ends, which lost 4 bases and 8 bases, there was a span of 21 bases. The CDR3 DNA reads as TGTGCCAGTAGTAGAAATTTGGGACAAATGCAAGATGAGCAGTTCTTC. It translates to CASSRNLGQMQDEQFF. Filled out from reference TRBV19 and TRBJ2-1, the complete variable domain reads DGGITQSPKYLFRKEGQNVTLSCEQNLNHDAMYWYRQDPGQGLRLIYYSQIVNDFQKGDIAEGYSVSREKKESFPLTVTSAQKNPTAFYLCASSRNLGQMQDEQFFGPGTRLTVL.

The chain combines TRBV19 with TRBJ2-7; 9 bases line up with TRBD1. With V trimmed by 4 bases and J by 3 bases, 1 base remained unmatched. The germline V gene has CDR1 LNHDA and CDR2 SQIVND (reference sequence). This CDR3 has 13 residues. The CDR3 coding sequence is TGTGCCAGTAGTAGGGACAGGGACTACGAGCAGTACTTC. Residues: CASSRDRDYEQYF.

Written as DNA, the CDR3 is TGTGCCAGCAGCGGACAGGGAATGGGGGTGGCCAAAAACATTCAGTACTTC. Residues: CASSGQGMGVAKNIQYF. This chain links TRBV2 with TRBJ2-4, with 8 bases fitting TRBD1. J was trimmed by 1 base and V by 6 bases; bases with no gene match: 11. The germline V gene encodes CDR1 SNHLY and CDR2 FYNNEI. The CDR3 runs 17 residues.

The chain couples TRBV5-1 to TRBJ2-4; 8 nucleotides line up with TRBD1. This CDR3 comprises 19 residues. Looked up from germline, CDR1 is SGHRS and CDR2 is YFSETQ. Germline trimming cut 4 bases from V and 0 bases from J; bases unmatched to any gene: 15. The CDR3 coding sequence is TGCGCCAGCAGCACCTCCGGGACAGGTTGGGGTTCAGCCAAAAACATTCAGTACTTC. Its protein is CASSTSGTGWGSAKNIQYF.

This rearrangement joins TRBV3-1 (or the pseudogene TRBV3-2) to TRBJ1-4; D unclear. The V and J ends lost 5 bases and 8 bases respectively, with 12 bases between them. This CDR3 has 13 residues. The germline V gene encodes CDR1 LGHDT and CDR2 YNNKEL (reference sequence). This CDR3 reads CASSLVRGEKLFF. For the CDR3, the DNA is TGTGCCAGCAGCTTGGTCCGCGGGGAAAAACTGTTTTTT.

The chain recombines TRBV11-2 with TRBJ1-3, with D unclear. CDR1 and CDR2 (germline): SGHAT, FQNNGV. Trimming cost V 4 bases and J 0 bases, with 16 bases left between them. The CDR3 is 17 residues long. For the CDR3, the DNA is TGTGCCAGCAGCTCGCTCCTCAGTGTCTTCTCTGGAAACACCATATATTTT. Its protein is CASSSLLSVFSGNTIYF. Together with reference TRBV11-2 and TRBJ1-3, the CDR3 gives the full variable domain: EAGVAQSPRYKIIEKRQSVAFWCNPISGHATLYWYQQILGQGPKLLIQFQNNGVVDDSQLPKDRFSAERLKGVDSTLKIQPAKLEDSAVYLCASSSLLSVFSGNTIYFGEGSWLTVV.

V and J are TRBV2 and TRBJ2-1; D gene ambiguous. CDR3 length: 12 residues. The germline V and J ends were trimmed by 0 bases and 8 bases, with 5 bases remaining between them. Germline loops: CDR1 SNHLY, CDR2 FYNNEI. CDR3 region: CASSEAFHEQFF. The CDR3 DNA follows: TGTGCCAGCAGTGAAGCCTTCCATGAGCAGTTCTTC.

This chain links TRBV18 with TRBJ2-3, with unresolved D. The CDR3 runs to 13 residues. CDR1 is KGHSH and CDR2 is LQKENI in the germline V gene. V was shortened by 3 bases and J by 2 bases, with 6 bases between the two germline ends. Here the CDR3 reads CASSPPLTDTQYF. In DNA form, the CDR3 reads TGTGCCAGCTCACCTCCACTCACAGATACGCAGTATTTT. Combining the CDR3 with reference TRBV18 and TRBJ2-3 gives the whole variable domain NAGVMQNPRHLVRRRGQEARLRCSPMKGHSHVYWYRQLPEEGLKFMVYLQKENIIDESGMPKERFSAEFPKEGPSILRIQQVVRGDSAAYFCASSPPLTDTQYFGPGTRLTVL.

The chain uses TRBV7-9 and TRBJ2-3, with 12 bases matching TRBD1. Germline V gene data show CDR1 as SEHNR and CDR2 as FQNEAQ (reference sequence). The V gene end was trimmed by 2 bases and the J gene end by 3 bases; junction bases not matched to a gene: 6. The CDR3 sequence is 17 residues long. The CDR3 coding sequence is TGTGCCAGCAGCTTACGCGGGGGACAGGGGGCTACAGATACGCAGTATTTT. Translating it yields CASSLRGGQGATDTQYF.